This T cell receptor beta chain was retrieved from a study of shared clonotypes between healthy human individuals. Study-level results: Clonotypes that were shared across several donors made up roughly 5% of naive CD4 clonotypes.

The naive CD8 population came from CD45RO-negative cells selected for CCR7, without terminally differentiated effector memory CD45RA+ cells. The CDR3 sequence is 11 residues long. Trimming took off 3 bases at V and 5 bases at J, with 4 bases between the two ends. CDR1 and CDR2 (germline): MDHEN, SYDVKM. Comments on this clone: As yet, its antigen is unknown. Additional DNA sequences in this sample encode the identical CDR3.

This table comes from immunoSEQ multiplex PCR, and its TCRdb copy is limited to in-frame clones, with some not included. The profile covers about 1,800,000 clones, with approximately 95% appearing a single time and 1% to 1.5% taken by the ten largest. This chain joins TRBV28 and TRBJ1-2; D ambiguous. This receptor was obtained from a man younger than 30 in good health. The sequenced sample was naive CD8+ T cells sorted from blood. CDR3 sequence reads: CASSFGYGYTF. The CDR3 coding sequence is TGTGCCAGCAGTTTCGGGTATGGCTACACCTTC.